This TCR beta chain was retrieved from a study of T cell changes during pregnancy in multiple sclerosis. V was shortened by 8 bases and J by 2 bases, with 16 bases between the two germline ends. CDR1 is SNHLY and CDR2 is FYNNEI in the germline V gene. This CDR3 has 15 residues. The repertoire was sequenced with immunoSEQ multiplex PCR; TCRdb's copy has only in-frame clones and lacks some. This sample yields some 30,000 clones, of which 85% to 90% are seen a single time; around 8% belongs to the top ten. The TCR sequence derives from a female donor with multiple sclerosis, enrolled in a pregnancy study. The sequenced sample was CD8+ T cells from peripheral blood mononuclear cells, obtained before pregnancy. This chain connects TRBV2 to TRBJ2-1, with D maybe TRBD2 (6 bases). The CDR3 DNA is TGTGCCAGCGGCCCAAGGAGGGGAACCTACAATGAGCAGTTCTTC. Translating it yields CASGPRRGTYNEQFF.